A single sample is the source of the 26 T cell receptor beta chains below, sequenced in a study of cytomegalovirus exposure and HLA in healthy donors. The PCR used 60 Vbeta and 13 Jbeta primers. Assay used: immunoSEQ multiplex PCR; TCRdb lists only in-frame clones, some missing. The table lists about 73,000 clones, 65% to 80% of them singletons. The sequenced material came from PBMCs. The receptors were sampled from a man aged 70-80 years in good health and CMV-seronegative.

The chain links TRBV12-2 to TRBJ2-4; the D call of TRBD2 is as the table states it, not checked on the DNA. TRBV12-2 is noted as a pseudogene. CDR3 length: 12 residues. CDR3 region: CASRFTRGIQYF. The DNA of the CDR3 is TGTGCAAGTCGCTTCACTCGGGGTATTCAGTACTTC.

In DNA form, the CDR3 reads TGTGCCTGGAGTCTCCAGCCGGGGGGGTATGAAAAACTGTTTTTT. Its translation is CAWSLQPGGYEKLFF. The chain is built from TRBV30 and TRBJ1-4, with a weak D call TRBD1 (5 bases). Germline V gene lookup returns CDR1 GTSNPN and CDR2 SVGIG (reference sequence). There are 15 residues in the CDR3. V was cut by 2 bases and J by 6 bases, with 16 bases left in between.

This clone was observed a single time. V is TRBV19 and J is TRBJ2-6, with D tentatively TRBD1 (5 bases). The V end was cut by 1 base, the J end by 1 base, with 8 bases between. CDR1 LNHDA and CDR2 SQIVND come from the germline V gene (reference sequence). The CDR3 covers 16 residues. The chain's CDR3 is CASSIGQRSGANVLTF. The CDR3 DNA reads as TGTGCCAGTAGTATAGGACAGAGGTCTGGGGCCAACGTCCTGACTTTC. The complete variable domain, with remaining parts taken from reference TRBV19 and TRBJ2-6, reads DGGITQSPKYLFRKEGQNVTLSCEQNLNHDAMYWYRQDPGQGLRLIYYSQIVNDFQKGDIAEGYSVSREKKESFPLTVTSAQKNPTAFYLCASSIGQRSGANVLTFGAGSRLTVL.

The genes are TRBV7-9 and TRBJ1-3, with D tentatively TRBD1 (5 bases). CDR1 SEHNR and CDR2 FQNEAQ come from the germline V gene (reference sequence). V gave up 5 bases and J gave up 1 base, with 9 bases separating them. This CDR3 contains 14 residues. DNA of the CDR3: TGTGCCAGCAGCCAGACAGAATCTGGAAACACCATATATTTT. Its protein product is CASSQTESGNTIYF.

This clone was found once. The chain employs TRBV28 and TRBJ2-3; 7 nucleotides agree with TRBD1. V trimming: 6 bases; J trimming: 2 bases; junction bases outside the gene matches: 8. The CDR3 covers 15 residues. The V gene's germline CDR1 is MDHEN and CDR2 SYDVKM. DNA for the CDR3: TGTGCCAGCAGCCCGGGGACAGACATCACAGATACGCAGTATTTT. Translation: CASSPGTDITDTQYF.

A remark on this clone: At one boundary the junction diverges from the germline segment, which might be a read error. The chain links TRBV7-9 to TRBJ2-5; unclear D gene. In germline, CDR1 is SEHNR, CDR2 FQNEAQ (reference sequence). The CDR3 contains 12 residues. For the CDR3, the DNA is TGTTCCAGCGAGAGCGTAAAAGAGACCCAGTACTTC. As protein: CSSESVKETQYF.

In this sample, this clone turned up once. This sequence joins TRBV29-1 and TRBJ1-1; 9 nucleotides agree with TRBD1. This CDR3 comprises 13 residues. Unmatched junction bases numbered 5, after V lost 3 bases and J lost 6 bases. Germline V gene sequence: CDR1 SQVTM, CDR2 ANQGSEA. The CDR3 is CSVEGDRVAEAFF. The CDR3, as DNA: TGCAGCGTTGAGGGGGACAGGGTAGCTGAAGCTTTCTTT.

The V call is TRBV5-4, the J call TRBJ2-2, with D possibly TRBD1 on 5 matching bases. Looked up from germline, CDR1 is SGHNT and CDR2 is YYREEE (reference sequence). Trimming removed 4 bases at V and 6 bases at J, with 16 bases between. CDR3 length: 15 residues. The CDR3 coding sequence is TGTGCCAGCAGCGTAGGCGAGCAGGGTCCCGGGGAGCTGTTTTTT. Its protein product is CASSVGEQGPGELFF.

V gene TRBV7-2 combines with J gene TRBJ2-1; 7 bases fit TRBD2. Germline trimming cut 5 bases from V and 8 bases from J; bases unmatched to any gene: 3. Germline loops: CDR1 SGHTA, CDR2 FQGNSA. This CDR3 contains 12 residues. The CDR3 nucleotides read TGTGCCAGCAGCCCAACTAGCGATGAGCAGTTCTTC. Its protein is CASSPTSDEQFF.

This chain connects TRBV19 to TRBJ2-7; 9 bases align to TRBD1. This CDR3 contains 14 residues. The germline CDR1 and CDR2 sequences are LNHDA and SQIVND (reference sequence). V lost 3 bases to trimming and J lost 6 bases; unmatched junction nucleotides: 6. CDR3 DNA sequence: TGTGCCAGTAGTATGGGGACAGGGAGGATCGAGCAGTACTTC. It yields the protein CASSMGTGRIEQYF.

J is TRBJ2-2 and V is TRBV18; 11 nucleotides align to TRBD2. Germline assignment: CDR1 KGHSH and CDR2 LQKENI. CDR3 size: 16 residues. J lost 6 bases, V lost 4 bases, and 7 bases had no gene match. CDR3 nucleotides: TGTGCCAGCTCACAAAGGACTAGCGGGTTATCCGGGGAGCTGTTTTTT. Amino acids: CASSQRTSGLSGELFF.

The V and J genes are TRBV29-1 and TRBJ2-7; possibly TRBD1 for D (6 bases). Trimming cost V 4 bases and J 6 bases, with 16 bases left between them. CDR1 and CDR2 (germline): SQVTM, ANQGSEA. The CDR3 extends over 13 amino acids. The CDR3 nucleotides read TGCAGCGTTGCGGAAGGGGGTTGGGCCGAGCAGTACTTC. Residues: CSVAEGGWAEQYF.

This chain links TRBV28 with TRBJ1-2; D may be TRBD1 (5 bases). Looked up from germline, CDR1 is MDHEN and CDR2 is SYDVKM. V was clipped by 2 bases and J by 0 bases, with 16 bases between them. CDR3 length equals 17 residues. As DNA, the CDR3 is TGTGCCAGCAGTTTACCCTCCCCCAGGGCAACTAACTATGGCTACACCTTC. Its protein product is CASSLPSPRATNYGYTF.

CDR3 in DNA: TGTGCCAGCCTTGGAAGGTGGGGGGGGTCCTACAATGAGCAGTTCTTC. Residues: CASLGRWGGSYNEQFF. V usage is TRBV28 and J usage is TRBJ2-1; 7 positions match TRBD2. CDR1 MDHEN and CDR2 SYDVKM come from the germline V gene. Germline trimming cut 8 bases from V and 1 base from J; bases unmatched to any gene: 11. CDR3 length: 16 residues.

The genes are TRBV2 and TRBJ2-3; TRBD1 aligns across 7 bases. The CDR3 loop spans 14 amino acids. Germline trimming cut 6 bases from V and 5 bases from J; bases unmatched to any gene: 8. In germline, CDR1 is SNHLY, CDR2 FYNNEI. Here the CDR3 DNA reads TGTGCCAGCAGCCGGGACAGTGGAAGAGATACGCAGTATTTT. It codes for CASSRDSGRDTQYF.

The rearrangement joins TRBV13 to TRBJ1-3; 7 nucleotides align to TRBD1. V lost 0 bases and J lost 7; bases outside the gene matches: 3. This CDR3 is built from 14 residues. Germline V gene sequence: CDR1 PRHDT, CDR2 FYEKMQ (reference sequence). The DNA of the CDR3 is TGTGCCAGCAGCTTAGGGACAGGGCTGAACACCATATATTTT. Its translation: CASSLGTGLNTIYF.

The chain joins TRBV6-5 to TRBJ2-2; D gene ambiguous. Germline V CDR1 and CDR2: MNHEY, SVGAGI. The V gene lost 4 bases and the J gene lost 7 bases, with 4 bases spanning the gap. This CDR3 spans 11 amino acids. CDR3 nucleotide sequence: TGTGCCAGCAGTTTTAGCGGGGAGCTGTTTTTT. This gives the protein CASSFSGELFF.

This clone was seen a single time. The V call is TRBV7-2, the J call TRBJ2-2; perhaps TRBD2 as D (6 bases). V lost 3 bases to trimming and J lost 1 base, with 12 bases between them. The V gene's germline CDR1 is SGHTA and CDR2 FQGNSA. The CDR3 runs to 16 residues. DNA for the CDR3: TGTGCCAGCAGCTTTGCTAGCGCATGGAACACCGGGGAGCTGTTTTTT. Protein sequence: CASSFASAWNTGELFF. Supplemented by reference TRBV7-2 and TRBJ2-2, the full variable domain reads GAGVSQSPSNKVTEKGKDVELRCDPISGHTALYWYRQSLGQGLEFLIYFQGNSAPDKSGLPSDRFSAERTGGSVSTLTIQRTQQEDSAVYLCASSFASAWNTGELFFGEGSRLTVL.

In this sample, this clone turned up a few times. V is TRBV6-6 and J is TRBJ1-6; the match to TRBD1 covers 10 bases. J gave up 10 bases and V 2 bases, and 5 bases lay outside the gene matches. The CDR3 runs 15 residues. Germline CDR1 reads MNHNY; CDR2 reads SVGAGI (reference sequence). Here the CDR3 DNA reads TGTGCCAGCAGTTACCTGACAGGGGGCGCGTCACCCCTCCACTTT. It encodes CASSYLTGGASPLHF.

This clone turned up a few times. The chain is built from TRBV6-5 and TRBJ2-3; possible D gene TRBD2, 5 bases. The CDR3 extends over 14 amino acids. V was clipped by 7 bases and J by 0 bases, with 11 bases between them. Germline-derived CDR1 and CDR2 are MNHEY and SVGAGI. CDR3 amino acids: CASNRGGSTDTQYF. The CDR3 region has the DNA TGTGCCAGCAACCGAGGAGGTAGCACAGATACGCAGTATTTT.

Turning to this clone: Mismatch with germline at one junction end may stem from a read error. Here the CDR3 reads CSSSLVRGGFTYEQYF. CDR3 coding DNA: TGTTCCAGCAGCTTGGTTAGGGGAGGGTTCACCTACGAGCAGTACTTC. This rearrangement joins TRBV7-9 to TRBJ2-7; 7 bases are a match to TRBD2. CDR1 is SEHNR, CDR2 FQNEAQ, per germline (reference sequence). The CDR3 is made up of 16 amino acids.

V usage is TRBV14 and J usage is TRBJ2-1, with 11 bases matching TRBD2. Unmatched junction bases numbered 0, after V lost 6 bases and J lost 2 bases. Germline V gene sequence: CDR1 SGHDN, CDR2 FVKESK. The CDR3 is 14 amino acids. The CDR3 protein is CASRGLAAYNEQFF. The CDR3, as DNA: TGTGCCAGCAGGGGACTAGCGGCCTACAATGAGCAGTTCTTC.

This chain joins TRBV27 and TRBJ1-4; D might be TRBD1 (5 bases). V gave up 5 bases and J gave up 8 bases, with 18 bases separating them. The CDR3 has 15 amino acids. The germline gives CDR1 MNHEY, CDR2 SMNVEV (reference sequence). DNA for the CDR3: TGTGCCAGCAGTCCTACAGGTGAGAGAGGAGAAAAACTGTTTTTT. Residues: CASSPTGERGEKLFF.

The J gene is TRBJ2-1, the V gene TRBV4-1; 8 bases line up with TRBD2. The V gene's germline CDR1 is MGHRA and CDR2 YSYEKL. J lost 2 bases, V lost 8 bases, and 8 bases had no gene match. CDR3 length: 15 residues. DNA for the CDR3: TGCGCCAGCTCTCCAACTAGCGGAACCTACAATGAGCAGTTCTTC. As protein: CASSPTSGTYNEQFF.

The chain is built from TRBV4-1 and TRBJ1-1; no clear D gene. Looked up from germline, CDR1 is MGHRA and CDR2 is YSYEKL. The CDR3 spans 12 residues. V was trimmed by 4 bases and J by 6 bases, leaving 9 bases between them. CDR3 region: CASSPDLPEAFF. CDR3 bases: TGCGCCAGCAGCCCAGACCTCCCTGAAGCTTTCTTT.

The V gene is TRBV10-3, the J gene TRBJ2-1; 10 bases match TRBD2. Losses at the gene ends were 0 bases for V and 7 bases for J; bases not matched to a gene: 6. There are 16 residues in the CDR3. CDR1 is ENHRY and CDR2 is SYGVKD in the germline V gene. In nucleotides, the CDR3 is TGTGCCATCAGTGAGTCGGTCAGCGGGAGGGTTAATGAGCAGTTCTTC. Protein product: CAISESVSGRVNEQFF.